This T cell receptor beta chain appears in the sequencing data of a study of T-cell reconstitution after alpha-beta-depleted transplantation in children. Study-wide points: At the one-year point after transplant, T-cell counts and TCRbeta diversity were found to come mostly from T cells that had been newly produced. The origin of alpha-beta T cells about two months after transplant was reportedly several hundred expanded graft clones. Certain patients had high TCRbeta diversity at day 60, and it came from recipient T cells and thymic progenitors that survived.

A remark on this clonotype: The target antigen is unknown.

The CDR3 sequence is 15 residues long. V gave up 2 bases and J gave up 0 bases, with 10 bases separating them. Germline V lookup: CDR1 SGHTA, CDR2 FQGNSA. Using unique molecular identifiers, the investigators prepared the TCRbeta library. TCRdb re-called the PCR reads with MiXCR, one entry per CDR3 protein. The table has 530,000 or so distinct CDR3 sequences, over 20% seen once. The sample here was PBMCs, taken before TCRalphabeta/CD19-depleted stem cell transplant. The sequence derives from a boy younger than two with Wiskott-Aldrich syndrome, due to receive a stem cell transplant. The V call is TRBV7-2, the J call TRBJ1-1, with D hard to call. CDR3: CASSLLGFMNTEAFF. The CDR3, as DNA: TGTGCCAGCAGCTTATTGGGTTTCATGAACACTGAAGCTTTCTTT. Together with reference TRBV7-2 and TRBJ1-1, the CDR3 gives the full variable domain: GAGVSQSPSNKVTEKGKDVELRCDPISGHTALYWYRQSLGQGLEFLIYFQGNSAPDKSGLPSDRFSAERTGGSVSTLTIQRTQQEDSAVYLCASSLLGFMNTEAFFGQGTRLTVV.